This passage covers 10 T cell receptor beta chains from one sample sequenced in a study of blood T cell repertoires in COVID-19. Generated by immunoSEQ multiplex PCR, the TCRdb table keeps only in-frame clones and is missing some. In the table there are about 43,000 clones, roughly 87% of which are singletons. The material sequenced was peripheral blood. The receptors here all came from a man between 60 and 75 years old with active COVID-19.

The chain is built from TRBV3-1 (or the pseudogene TRBV3-2) and TRBJ2-2; 7 bases line up with TRBD2. Germline CDR1 reads LGHDT; CDR2 reads YNNKEL (reference sequence). The V gene end was trimmed by 1 base and the J gene end by 1 base; junction bases not matched to a gene: 3. This CDR3 has 16 residues. The CDR3: CASSQVASGNTGELFF. The DNA of the CDR3 is TGTGCCAGCAGCCAAGTGGCTAGCGGGAACACCGGGGAGCTGTTTTTT.

The chain recombines TRBV24-1 with TRBJ1-4, with 10 bases identical to TRBD1. The V gene's germline CDR1 is KGHDR and CDR2 SFDVKD. V shed 4 bases, J shed 7 bases, and the junction held 5 bases outside the gene matches. CDR3 size: 15 residues. CDR3 DNA: TGTGCCACCAGTGAAGGGACAGGGGTAGGTGAAAAACTGTTTTTT. Protein sequence: CATSEGTGVGEKLFF.

A few counts support this clone. The rearrangement joins TRBV9 to TRBJ2-1, with TRBD2 as a possible D gene (6 bases). The CDR3 is 19 residues long. V was pared by 3 bases and J by 7 bases, with 29 bases between. The germline V gene has CDR1 SGDLS and CDR2 YYNGEE. In DNA, the CDR3 is TGTGCCAGCAGCGAAACTAGGTCGGATCCGGAGCGGGTTAAAAATGAGCAGTTCTTC. Protein product: CASSETRSDPERVKNEQFF. Full variable domain (outside the CDR3, taken from reference TRBV9 and TRBJ2-1): DSGVTQTPKHLITATGQRVTLRCSPRSGDLSVYWYQQSLDQGLQFLIQYYNGEERAKGNILERFSAQQFPDLHSELNLSSLELGDSALYFCASSETRSDPERVKNEQFFGPGTRLTVL.

This clone showed up just once. Within the sample, other DNA sequences also encode this same CDR3. V and J are TRBV27 and TRBJ2-2; TRBD1 matches 8 bases. Per germline, CDR1 MNHEY and CDR2 SMNVEV (reference sequence). This CDR3 has 14 amino acids. Unmatched junction bases numbered 1, after V lost 2 bases and J lost 5 bases. As DNA, the CDR3 is TGTGCCAGCAGTTTACAGGGGGCAACCGGGGAGCTGTTTTTT. Translation gives CASSLQGATGELFF.

As DNA, the CDR3 is TGTGCCAGCTCCTTGGGACACTCGGAGCTAGACTACGAGCAGTACTTC. It encodes CASSLGHSELDYEQYF. The chain joins TRBV28 to TRBJ2-7, with D possibly matching TRBD1 (6 bases). Trimming stripped 8 bases from V and 3 bases from J, with 23 bases between. The germline CDR1 and CDR2 sequences are MDHEN and SYDVKM. The CDR3 length is 16 residues.

This chain joins TRBV6-2 or TRBV6-3 and TRBJ2-7; the match to TRBD2 covers 7 bases. Trimming cost V 5 bases and J 0 bases; bases outside gene matches: 10. Germline assignment: CDR1 MNHEY and CDR2 SVGEGT. The CDR3 loop spans 16 amino acids. The CDR3 loop reads CASSPPGRGYSYEQYF. DNA for the CDR3: TGTGCCAGCAGTCCCCCTGGGCGGGGGTACTCCTACGAGCAGTACTTC.

The rearrangement uses TRBV4-3 and TRBJ2-6, with 12 bases that match TRBD2. The CDR3 sequence is 18 residues long. The V gene's germline CDR1 is LGHNA and CDR2 YSLEER. V shed 0 bases and J 2 bases; nucleotides not matched to a gene: 2. The CDR3 DNA sequence: TGCGCCAGCAGCCAAGATCCTAGCGGGGGGGCTGGGGCCAACGTCCTGACTTTC. Translating gives CASSQDPSGGAGANVLTF.

This clone was observed a single time. The CDR3 loop reads CASSLTGGASPLHF. DNA of the CDR3: TGTGCCAGCAGCTTAACAGGGGGAGCTTCACCCCTCCACTTT. J is TRBJ1-6 and V is TRBV11-3; 8 bases match TRBD1. The CDR3 loop spans 14 amino acids. Germline-derived CDR1 and CDR2 are SGHNT and YENEEA. The J segment lost 9 bases and the V segment lost 2 bases, leaving 3 bases of the junction unmatched.

The chain has TRBV10-2 and TRBJ2-1; TRBD2 agrees at 9 bases. There are 14 residues in the CDR3. Germline CDR1 and CDR2: WSHSY and SAAADI. After removal of 8 bases from V and 7 bases from J, the junction contained 9 bases not matched to a gene. CDR3 nucleotide sequence: TGCGCCAGCGGGTTTGCGCGGGAGGGTAATGAGCAGTTCTTC. Residues: CASGFAREGNEQFF.

The rearrangement joins TRBV25-1 to TRBJ1-4; the D gene is possibly TRBD1 (5 bases). Trimming shortened V by 2 bases and J by 8 bases, and 15 bases separated the two germline ends. Germline V gene lookup returns CDR1 MGHDK and CDR2 SYGVNS. The CDR3 covers 15 residues. CDR3 sequence: CASSENGGEQEKLFF. The CDR3 bases are TGTGCCAGCAGTGAAAATGGGGGGGAACAGGAAAAACTGTTTTTT.